Each of the 7 T cell receptor beta chains below was sequenced from the same sample in a study of blood T cell repertoires in COVID-19. Assay: immunoSEQ multiplex PCR; the TCRdb copy retains only in-frame clones and omits some. The sample records a few hundred thousand clones, approximately 90% being singletons. Sequencing was performed on PBMCs or T cells enriched from blood (not recorded which). Receptors originate from a man aged 18 to 29 who had recovered from COVID-19.

This chain joins TRBV4-1 and TRBJ2-1, with 9 bases matching TRBD2. Germline CDR1 and CDR2: MGHRA and YSYEKL. After removal of 3 bases from V and 8 bases from J, the junction contained 11 bases not matched to a gene. The length of the CDR3 is 16 residues. CDR3 sequence: CASSHEDAGGRDEQFF. The CDR3 bases are TGCGCCAGCAGCCATGAGGACGCGGGGGGGCGAGATGAGCAGTTCTTC.

The rearrangement links TRBV9 to TRBJ2-3, with D maybe TRBD2 (6 bases). V lost 3 bases and J lost 1, with 12 bases in between. CDR3 length: 15 amino acids. From germline, CDR1 is SGDLS and CDR2 YYNGEE. CDR3 in DNA: TGTGCCAGCAGCGATGGGGGGAGAGGCACAGATACGCAGTATTTT. It codes for CASSDGGRGTDTQYF.

The chain joins TRBV28 to TRBJ2-7; 10 nucleotides agree with TRBD1. The CDR3 runs to 17 residues. Germline trimming cut 4 bases from V and 2 bases from J; bases unmatched to any gene: 11. Germline values: CDR1 MDHEN, CDR2 SYDVKM. CDR3 sequence reads: CASSWTGGQGDPYEQYF. The CDR3 coding sequence is TGTGCCAGCAGTTGGACAGGGGGACAGGGCGACCCCTACGAGCAGTACTTC.

The rearrangement links TRBV19 to TRBJ2-7; tentatively, D is TRBD2 (7 bases). Deletions cut 2 bases from V and 0 bases from J, with 14 bases between. Germline values: CDR1 LNHDA, CDR2 SQIVND (reference sequence). The CDR3 consists of 16 residues. The CDR3 reads CASSIWEGHSSYEQYF. The CDR3 DNA sequence: TGTGCCAGTAGTATATGGGAGGGACACTCCTCCTACGAGCAGTACTTC.

J is TRBJ2-5 and V is TRBV11-2; D may be TRBD1 (6 bases). The CDR3 runs 15 residues. V was pared by 3 bases and J by 5 bases, with 16 bases between. The germline gives CDR1 SGHAT, CDR2 FQNNGV. The CDR3 region has the DNA TGTGCCAGCAGCTTTACAGGGACCCGGAGGGAGACCCAGTACTTC. Protein: CASSFTGTRRETQYF.

The chain has TRBV25-1 and TRBJ1-4, with D uncertain. The germline V and J ends were trimmed by 0 bases and 0 bases, with 5 bases remaining between them. Germline V gene data show CDR1 as MGHDK and CDR2 as SYGVNS. The CDR3 has 15 amino acids. CDR3 coding DNA: TGTGCCAGCAGTGAATACCGTGCAACTAATGAAAAACTGTTTTTT. This codes for CASSEYRATNEKLFF.

DNA of the CDR3: TGTGCCAGCAGCAGAAGGACTAGGGGTGCCTACGAGCAGTACTTC. This gives the protein CASSRRTRGAYEQYF. The rearrangement joins TRBV7-9 to TRBJ2-7; 7 bases match TRBD2. CDR1 SEHNR and CDR2 FQNEAQ come from the germline V gene (reference sequence). The CDR3 is 15 residues long. Trimming cost V 5 bases and J 2 bases; bases outside gene matches: 9.